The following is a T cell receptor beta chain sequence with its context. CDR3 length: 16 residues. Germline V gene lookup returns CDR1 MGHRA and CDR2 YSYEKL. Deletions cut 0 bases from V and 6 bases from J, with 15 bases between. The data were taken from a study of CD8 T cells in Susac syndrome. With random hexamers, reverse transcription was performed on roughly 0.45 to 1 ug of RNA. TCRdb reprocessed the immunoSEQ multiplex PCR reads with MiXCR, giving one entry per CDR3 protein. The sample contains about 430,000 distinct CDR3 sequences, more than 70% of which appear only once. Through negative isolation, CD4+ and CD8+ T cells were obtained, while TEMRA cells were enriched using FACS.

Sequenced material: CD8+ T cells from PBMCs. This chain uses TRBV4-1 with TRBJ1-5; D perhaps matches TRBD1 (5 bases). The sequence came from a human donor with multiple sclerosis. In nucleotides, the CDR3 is TGCGCCAGCAGCCAAGATTCTGCGGGGGGACGTCAGCCCCAGCATTTT. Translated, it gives CASSQDSAGGRQPQHF.